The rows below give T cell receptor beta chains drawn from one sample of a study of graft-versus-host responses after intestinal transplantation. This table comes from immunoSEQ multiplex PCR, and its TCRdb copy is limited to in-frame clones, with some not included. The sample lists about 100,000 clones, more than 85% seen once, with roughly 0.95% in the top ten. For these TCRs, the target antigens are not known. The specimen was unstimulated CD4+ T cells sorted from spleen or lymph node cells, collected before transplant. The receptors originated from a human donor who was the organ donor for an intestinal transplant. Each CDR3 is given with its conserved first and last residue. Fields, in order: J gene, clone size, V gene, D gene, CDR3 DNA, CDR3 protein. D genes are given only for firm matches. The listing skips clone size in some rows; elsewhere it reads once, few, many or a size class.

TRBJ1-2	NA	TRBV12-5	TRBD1	TGTGCTAGTGGGTATGAAAGACAGGGGGTGGGATATGGCTACACCTTC	CASGYERQGVGYGYTF
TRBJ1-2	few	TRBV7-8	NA	TGTGCCAGCAGCTCCCCAGGGGCAACCAACTATGGCTACACCTTC	CASSSPGATNYGYTF
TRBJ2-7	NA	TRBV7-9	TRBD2	TGTGCCAGCAGTTCCACCGGGACTAGCTACGAGCAGTACTTC	CASSSTGTSYEQYF
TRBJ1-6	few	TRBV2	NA	TGTGCCAGCAGAGTGGGGGACGTGGGGAATTCACCCCTCCACTTT	CASRVGDVGNSPLHF
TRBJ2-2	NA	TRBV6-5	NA	TGTGCCAGCAGTTACAGGGGGACGAACACCGGGGAGCTGTTTTTT	CASSYRGTNTGELFF
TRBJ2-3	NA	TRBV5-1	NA	TGCGCCAGCAGCACGGGGAGCACAGATACGCAGTATTTT	CASSTGSTDTQYF
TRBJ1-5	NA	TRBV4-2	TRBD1	TGTGCCAGCAGCGAAGAACCGGGACAGGGGGCTACAAGCAATCAGCCCCAGCATTTT	CASSEEPGQGATSNQPQHF
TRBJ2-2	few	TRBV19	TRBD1	TGTGCCAGTAGCCCGGACAGGTACACCGGGGAGCTGTTTTTT	CASSPDRYTGELFF
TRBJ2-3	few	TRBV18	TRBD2	TGTGCCAGCTCACCCTCACTAGCGGGGGTGGCAGATACGCAGTATTTT	CASSPSLAGVADTQYF
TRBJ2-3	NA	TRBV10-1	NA	TGCGCCAGCAGTGAGTCGAGTGGACAGCGCACAGATACGCAGTATTTT	CASSESSGQRTDTQYF
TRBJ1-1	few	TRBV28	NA	TGTGCCAGCAGTCTGAACAGGGCTGGTGGTGGAGCTTTCTTT	CASSLNRAGGGAFF
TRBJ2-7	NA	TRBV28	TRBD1	TGTGCCAGCAGTTTCAGCCTTGGACAGGCAGCGGAGCAGTACTTC	CASSFSLGQAAEQYF
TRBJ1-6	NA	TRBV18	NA	TGTGCCAGCTCACTTTATGAACAGGGAGACAATTCACCCCTCCACTTT	CASSLYEQGDNSPLHF
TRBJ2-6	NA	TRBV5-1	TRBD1	TGCGCCAGCAGCCTTAAGATGGGACAGGGATCCGGGGCCAACGTCCTGACTTTC	CASSLKMGQGSGANVLTF
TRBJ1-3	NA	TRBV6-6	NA	TGTGCCAGCACCGTAGGGCCATCTGGAAACACCATATATTTT	CASTVGPSGNTIYF
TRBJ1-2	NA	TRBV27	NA	TGTGCCAGCAGGGGACCGAGGGCCTATGGCTACACCTTC	CASRGPRAYGYTF
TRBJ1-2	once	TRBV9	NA	TGTGCCAGCAGCGTAGAACCGGGAACAGGGTATGGCTACACCTTC	CASSVEPGTGYGYTF
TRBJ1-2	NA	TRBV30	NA	TGTGCCTGGAGTGTACGCGGCAGGGGATACGGCTACACCTTC	CAWSVRGRGYGYTF
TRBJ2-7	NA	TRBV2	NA	TGTGCCAGCGGGAGGGGGGTACACTACGAGCAGTACTTC	CASGRGVHYEQYF
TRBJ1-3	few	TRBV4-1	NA	TGCGCCAGCAGCCAACCCCCCGCGAGGACGGTTGGAAACACCATATATTTT	CASSQPPARTVGNTIYF
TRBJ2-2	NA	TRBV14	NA	TGTGCCAGCAGCCAAGACCGGGGACGGAACACCGGGGAGCTGTTTTTT	CASSQDRGRNTGELFF
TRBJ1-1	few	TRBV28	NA	TGTGCCAGCAGTTCCCGACCGGGAGCTTTCTTT	CASSSRPGAFF
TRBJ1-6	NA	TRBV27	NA	TGTGCCAGCTCTTTTAGCTCCTATAATTCACCCCTCCACTTT	CASSFSSYNSPLHF
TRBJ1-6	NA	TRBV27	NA	TGTGCCAGCAGTTCAGACGGGCTCCTACCAAATTCACCCCTCCACTTT	CASSSDGLLPNSPLHF
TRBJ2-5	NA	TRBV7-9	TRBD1	TGTGCCAGCAGCTCTACAGGGGGCGGAGAGACCCAGTACTTC	CASSSTGGGETQYF
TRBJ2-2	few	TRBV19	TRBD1	TGTGCCAGTAGTAGAACCGGGACAGGTCCAACCGGGGAGCTGTTTTTT	CASSRTGTGPTGELFF
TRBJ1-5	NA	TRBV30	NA	TGTGCCTGGAGTAGGCAGGAGGGTCAGCCCCAGCATTTT	CAWSRQEGQPQHF
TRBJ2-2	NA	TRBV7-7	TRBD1	TGTGCCAGCAGCAGAGGGGGCCTTACCGGGGAGCTGTTTTTT	CASSRGGLTGELFF